This T cell receptor (beta chain) stems from a study of STAT5B mutations in CD4+ large granular lymphocyte leukemia. The CDR3 length is 11 residues. Per germline, CDR1 SQVTM and CDR2 ANQGSEA. J lost 15 bases, V lost 7 bases, and 10 bases had no gene match. As to this clone: Antigen: not known.

Clones were sequenced by immunoSEQ multiplex PCR, and TCRdb holds only the in-frame ones, with some missing. The data hold more than 30,000 clones, with around 90% observed a single time. Study-level results: Top patient clones used TRBV06 genes more often: 8/27 versus 2/35 in controls. Patient CD4-sorted repertoires looked more clonal than healthy CD4+ repertoires, even without putative leukemic clones. The CD4+ versus CD8+ T-LGLL clonality difference may reflect limited sample size.

Control samples were healthy donors' buffy coats. The sequence was obtained from a human donor in good health. The rearrangement joins TRBV29-1 to TRBJ1-5; 9 bases line up with TRBD1. Material: CD4+ T cells from blood buffy coats. The CDR3 region has the DNA TGCAGCGCGGGGGACGGGACAGGGAGGCATTTT. Encoded protein: CSAGDGTGRHF. Full variable domain (rest looked up from reference TRBV29-1 and TRBJ1-5): SAVISQKPSRDICQRGTSLTIQCQVDSQVTMMFWYRQQPGQSLTLIATANQGSEATYESGFVIDKFPISRPNLTFSTLTVSNMSPEDSSIYLCSAGDGTGRHFGDGTRLSIL.